This TCR beta chain appears in the sequencing data of a study of blood T cell repertoires in COVID-19. V lost 1 base and J lost 3; bases outside the gene matches: 5. This CDR3 is 15 amino acids long. Germline assignment: CDR1 LNHDA and CDR2 SQIVND (reference sequence). Original methodology: It was from reference gene primer amplification that nucleated cell counts were estimated. The assay was immunoSEQ multiplex PCR, and TCRdb's table has in-frame clones only and misses some. Clonal size and the V and J genes are those of that table, whereas D and trimming came from the DNA. Of tens of thousands of clones in the sample, roughly 90% were seen once.

V and J are TRBV19 and TRBJ1-1, with TRBD1 matching 7 bases. This receptor was taken from a human donor in a cohort sampled during active COVID-19. The sequenced sample was peripheral blood. The CDR3 is CASSIGTGRYTEAFF. The CDR3 DNA is TGTGCCAGTAGTATAGGGACAGGAAGGTACACTGAAGCTTTCTTT.